The 14 T cell receptor beta chains reported below all come from one sample, sequenced in a study of blood T cells in healthy people across ages. A second roughly 6 to 11 cycle PCR used barcoded and J-beta primers. TCRdb used MiXCR to reprocess the 5' RACE reads, holding one entry per CDR3 protein. The table includes around 580,000 distinct CDR3 sequences, around 48% detected once. The sample taken for sequencing was blood. The receptors were sampled from a man older than 75 in good health.

V is TRBV3-1 and J is TRBJ2-3, with 8 bases aligning to TRBD2. The CDR3 sequence is 15 residues long. Germline CDR1 is LGHDT and CDR2 is YNNKEL (reference sequence). V dropped 2 bases and J dropped 4; count of bases not matched to a gene: 5. Here the CDR3 DNA reads TGTGCCAGCAGCCAACCGTCGGGAGGGCCAGATACGCAGTATTTT. This sequence encodes CASSQPSGGPDTQYF.

On this clonotype: This clone may be a read error of a much larger clone one base away. The V call is TRBV7-9, the J call TRBJ2-3; D remains ambiguous. Germline assignment: CDR1 SEHNR and CDR2 FQNEAQ (reference sequence). The CDR3 spans 20 residues. CDR3: CVSSFLPWVHKRARTDTQYF. DNA of the CDR3: TGTGTCAGCAGCTTCCTGCCGTGGGTCCACAAAAGGGCCCGCACAGATACGCAGTATTTT.

There are a few counts of this clonotype. The chain couples TRBV7-9 to TRBJ1-2; a possible D gene is TRBD1 (5 bases). V was cut by 3 bases and J by 6 bases, with 17 bases left in between. This CDR3 comprises 15 residues. Germline V lookup: CDR1 SEHNR, CDR2 FQNEAQ (reference sequence). The CDR3 here is CASSLDGGGFNGYTF. The CDR3 DNA follows: TGTGCCAGCAGCTTGGATGGGGGTGGGTTCAATGGCTACACCTTC.

V is TRBV5-1 and J is TRBJ1-6; 8 bases are shared with TRBD1. Germline V lookup: CDR1 SGHRS, CDR2 YFSETQ. The CDR3 contains 16 residues. J gave up 9 bases and V 3 bases, and 11 bases lay outside the gene matches. In nucleotides, the CDR3 is TGCGCCAGCAGCTCGTGGACAGGGTATGGGACTTCACCCCTCCACTTT. Its translation is CASSSWTGYGTSPLHF.

This clonotype appeared many times. This chain links TRBV25-1 with TRBJ1-2; D may be TRBD1 (5 bases). The V and J ends lost 2 bases and 7 bases respectively, with 11 bases between them. Germline lookup yields CDR1 MGHDK and CDR2 SYGVNS. The CDR3 length is 13 residues. CDR3 bases: TGTGCCAGCAGTGAAGCAGAAGGGGTTGGCTACACCTTC. Amino acids: CASSEAEGVGYTF.

The chain recombines TRBV10-3 with TRBJ1-1; D is ambiguous. CDR1 is ENHRY, CDR2 SYGVKD, per germline. This CDR3 region has 14 residues. The ends were cut back, 3 bases at V and 0 bases at J, with 8 bases in the middle. The CDR3 here is CAISDPRVNTEAFF. CDR3 DNA: TGTGCCATCAGTGACCCAAGGGTGAACACTGAAGCTTTCTTT.

The CDR3 protein is CSASLGSGANVLTF. The CDR3 DNA follows: TGCAGTGCTAGTCTTGGCTCTGGGGCCAACGTCCTGACTTTC. V is TRBV20-1 and J is TRBJ2-6; D unclear. The V end was cut by 3 bases, the J end by 0 bases, with 6 bases between. CDR1 and CDR2 from the germline V gene are DFQATT and SNEGSKA (reference sequence). The CDR3 has 14 amino acids.

This clonotype occurred a few times. The V gene is TRBV25-1, the J gene TRBJ2-5, with 10 bases aligning to TRBD2. The CDR3 is 19 amino acids. Germline CDR1 is MGHDK and CDR2 is SYGVNS. Unmatched junction bases numbered 15, after V lost 0 bases and J lost 5 bases. CDR3 region: CASSEYGLAGVDLWETQYF. The DNA for the CDR3 is TGTGCCAGCAGTGAATACGGTCTAGCGGGGGTCGATCTGTGGGAGACCCAGTACTTC. The full variable domain, with the rest looked up from reference TRBV25-1 and TRBJ2-5, is EADIYQTPRYLVIGTGKKITLECSQTMGHDKMYWYQQDPGMELHLIHYSYGVNSTEKGDLSSESTVSRIRTEHFPLTLESARPSHTSQYLCASSEYGLAGVDLWETQYFGPGTRLLVL.

In its sample, this clonotype was seen once. The rearrangement uses TRBV28 and TRBJ1-1; D is unclear. This CDR3 comprises 14 residues. Deletions cut 2 bases from V and 1 base from J, with 8 bases between. The V gene's germline CDR1 is MDHEN and CDR2 SYDVKM. CDR3 DNA: TGTGCCAGCAGTTTAAGTATTACGAACACTGAAGCTTTCTTT. It is translated as CASSLSITNTEAFF. The full variable domain, rest sourced from reference TRBV28 and TRBJ1-1, is DVKVTQSSRYLVKRTGEKVFLECVQDMDHENMFWYRQDPGLGLRLIYFSYDVKMKEKGDIPEGYSVSREKKERFSLILESASTNQTSMYLCASSLSITNTEAFFGQGTRLTVV.

This chain joins TRBV28 and TRBJ1-5, with 7 bases lining up with TRBD1. V was clipped by 4 bases and J by 5 bases; unmatched bases: 8. The CDR3 length is 15 residues. Germline values: CDR1 MDHEN, CDR2 SYDVKM. The CDR3 bases are TGTGCCAGCAGTTACGGACAGGATTGGTATCAGCCCCAGCATTTT. As protein: CASSYGQDWYQPQHF.

This clonotype was detected only a few times. The CDR3 loop is CASSQVGDEQFF. For the CDR3, the DNA is TGTGCCAGCAGCCAAGTCGGAGATGAGCAGTTCTTC. J is TRBJ2-1 and V is TRBV3-1; D uncertain. CDR1 is LGHDT and CDR2 is YNNKEL in the germline V gene (reference sequence). V lost 1 base to trimming and J lost 8 bases, with 6 bases between them. The CDR3 length is 12 residues.

CDR3 nucleotide sequence: TGTGCCAGCAGCTTAGGGACAGGGACTCTTGGCTACACCTTC. It encodes CASSLGTGTLGYTF. The rearrangement links TRBV7-9 to TRBJ1-2; the match to TRBD1 covers 8 bases. Unmatched junction bases numbered 5, after V lost 1 base and J lost 7 bases. The germline gives CDR1 SEHNR, CDR2 FQNEAQ (reference sequence). This CDR3 contains 14 residues. Using reference TRBV7-9 and TRBJ1-2 for the parts outside the CDR3, the full variable domain is DTGVSQNPRHKITKRGQNVTFRCDPISEHNRLYWYRQTLGQGPEFLTYFQNEAQLEKSRLLSDRFSAERPKGSFSTLEIQRTEQGDSAMYLCASSLGTGTLGYTFGSGTRLTVV.

The genes are TRBV4-3 and TRBJ2-3; the match to TRBD2 covers 8 bases. The J segment lost 2 bases and the V segment lost 3 bases, leaving 7 bases of the junction unmatched. Germline CDR1 and CDR2: LGHNA and YSLEER. CDR3 size: 16 residues. The CDR3 coding sequence is TGCGCCAGCAGCCAGGGAGGACTAGCCTTCACAGATACGCAGTATTTT. Amino acid sequence: CASSQGGLAFTDTQYF.

This clonotype was seen only a few times. The gene calls are TRBV20-1 and TRBJ2-5, with D perhaps TRBD2 (5 bases). V lost 4 bases, J lost 5 bases, and 14 bases lay in between. Germline V gene lookup returns CDR1 DFQATT and CDR2 SNEGSKA (reference sequence). The CDR3 length is 13 residues. As DNA, the CDR3 is TGCAGTGCTAAGGACTCCCTGGGGGAGACCCAGTACTTC. Protein sequence: CSAKDSLGETQYF.